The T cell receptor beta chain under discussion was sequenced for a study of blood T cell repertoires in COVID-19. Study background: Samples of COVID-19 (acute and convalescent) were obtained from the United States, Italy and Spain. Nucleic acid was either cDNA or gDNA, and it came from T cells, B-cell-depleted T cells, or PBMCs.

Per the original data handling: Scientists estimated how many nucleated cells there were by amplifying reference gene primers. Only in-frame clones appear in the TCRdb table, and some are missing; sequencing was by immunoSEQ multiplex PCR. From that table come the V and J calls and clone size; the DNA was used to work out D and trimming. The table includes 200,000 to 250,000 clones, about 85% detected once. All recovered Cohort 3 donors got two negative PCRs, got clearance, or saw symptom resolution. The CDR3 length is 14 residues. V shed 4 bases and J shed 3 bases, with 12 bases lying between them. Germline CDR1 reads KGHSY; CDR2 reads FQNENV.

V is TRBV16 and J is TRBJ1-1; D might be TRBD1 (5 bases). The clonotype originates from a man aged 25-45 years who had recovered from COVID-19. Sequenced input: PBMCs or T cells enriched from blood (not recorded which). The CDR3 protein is CASSPEDRDTEAFF. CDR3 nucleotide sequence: TGTGCCAGCAGCCCCGAAGACAGAGACACTGAAGCTTTCTTT.